This T cell receptor (beta chain) was profiled in a study of regulatory T cells in long-lasting Graves disease. The time point was: newly diagnosed GD, antithyroid drugs for less than 3 months. Researchers made the TCR library from RNA that was extracted from PBMCs. Each of the patients was recruited from an endocrinology department situated in Xi'an, China. Points from the study as a whole: Persistent-disease Graves' patients showed less TCR diversity than new cases.

As to this clonotype: The antigen is unknown.

iRepertoire HTBI primers and Arm-PCR of CDR3 regions built TCR beta libraries. Authors' data handling: Identification of gene segments yielded some 60 TRBV and more than eleven TRBJ across samples. From the multiplex PCR reads, TCRdb called clonotypes with MiXCR, one entry per CDR3 protein. The V and J calls come from TCRdb's annotation, not from the publication. The sample lists about 430,000 distinct CDR3 sequences; 15% were seen once. A further study also used this sample, focusing on T cells in Graves' hyperthyroidism and ophthalmopathy.

The sequences come from peripheral blood mononuclear cells (PBMCs), collected at new diagnosis, from a patient treated with antithyroid drugs. The receptor was derived from a woman in her thirties or forties with Graves disease.

The chain's CDR3 is CASGDRLLREPAPYNEQFF. In nucleotides, the CDR3 is TGCGCCAGCGGGGACCGGCTTTTGCGGGAACCCGCACCTTACAATGAGCAGTTCTTC. The gene calls are TRBV5-1 and TRBJ2-1; weak D call: TRBD2 (6 bases). CDR3 size: 19 residues. Germline lookup yields CDR1 SGHRS and CDR2 YFSETQ. V was cut by 7 bases and J by 4 bases, with 30 bases left in between. The full variable domain, completed using reference TRBV5-1 and TRBJ2-1, is KAGVTQTPRYLIKTRGQQVTLSCSPISGHRSVSWYQQTPGQGLQFLFEYFSETQRNKGNFPGRFSGRQFSNSRSEMNVSTLELGDSALYLCASGDRLLREPAPYNEQFFGPGTRLTVL.